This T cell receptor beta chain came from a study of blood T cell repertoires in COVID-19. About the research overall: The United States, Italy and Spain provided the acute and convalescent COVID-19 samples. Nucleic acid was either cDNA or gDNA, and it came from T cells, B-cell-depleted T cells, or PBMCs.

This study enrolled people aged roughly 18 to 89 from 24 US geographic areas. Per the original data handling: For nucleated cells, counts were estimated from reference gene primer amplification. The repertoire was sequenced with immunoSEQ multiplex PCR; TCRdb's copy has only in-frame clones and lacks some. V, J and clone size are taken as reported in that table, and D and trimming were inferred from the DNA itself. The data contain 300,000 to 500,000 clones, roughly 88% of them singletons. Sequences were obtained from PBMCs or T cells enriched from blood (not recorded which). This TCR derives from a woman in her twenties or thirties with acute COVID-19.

The CDR3 DNA reads TGTGCCAGCTCACTAGGACAGGTTTCACCCCTCCACTTT. Amino acids: CASSLGQVSPLHF. The chain carries TRBV18 and TRBJ1-6; TRBD1 aligns across 7 bases. Germline V gene data show CDR1 as KGHSH and CDR2 as LQKENI. Germline trimming cut 4 bases from V and 9 bases from J; bases unmatched to any gene: 3. This CDR3 has 13 amino acids.